This T cell receptor beta chain is drawn from a study of naive CD8 T cells in extremely preterm neonates. The study's findings and limits: Compared with all age groups, preterm neonates showed less repertoire richness.

The CDR3 extends over 13 amino acids. CDR1 and CDR2 (germline): MNHEY, SMNVEV (reference sequence). J was trimmed by 8 bases and V by 0 bases; bases with no gene match: 1. Profiling relied on immunoSEQ multiplex PCR, and the TCRdb table lists in-frame clones only, not all of them. The sample records some 5,900 clones, 95% to 98% being singletons. As to this clone: Its specificity is not known.

Each sample had roughly 18,000–100,000 sorted naive CD8+ T cells. The chain employs TRBV27 and TRBJ1-1, with 9 nucleotides matching TRBD1. Sequenced input: naive CD8+ T cells from blood. This receptor was obtained from a human donor in good health. Here the CDR3 reads CASSLSGTGEAFF. The CDR3 DNA is TGTGCCAGCAGTTTATCGGGGACAGGGGAAGCTTTCTTT.